This is a list of T cell receptor beta chains from one sample in a study of blood T cells in healthy people across ages. TCRdb reprocessed the 5' RACE reads via MiXCR and lists one record per CDR3 protein. In the table there are over a million distinct CDR3 sequences, 42% of which are singletons. What was sequenced was blood. These receptors were collected from a woman aged 18-35 years in good health. CDR3s include the opening cysteine and the closing phenylalanine or tryptophan. The D gene is left open where the match is weak. Clone size, where shown, is once, few, many, or a class for clones that have expanded.

abundance,len,j_gene,d_gene,v_gene,CDR3nt,CDR3aa
-,17,TRBJ1-2,-,TRBV7-3,TGTGCCAGCAGCTTAACTCCGATATTAACGGGGGACTATGGCTACACCTTC,CASSLTPILTGDYGYTF
-,14,TRBJ2-7,TRBD2,TRBV29-1,TGCAGCGTTGACTTGACTAGCGGGAGCGACGAGCAGTACTTC,CSVDLTSGSDEQYF
few,18,TRBJ1-2,-,TRBV9,TGTGCCAGCAGCGTCTTCATTGGAGGGGCCCAGGGGCCCTATGGCTACACCTTC,CASSVFIGGAQGPYGYTF
-,14,TRBJ1-1,-,TRBV11-2,TGTGCCAGCAGCCAAACCTCAGGGAACACTGAAGCTTTCTTT,CASSQTSGNTEAFF
-,14,TRBJ2-5,-,TRBV6-5,TGTGCCAGCAGTCCCGGAGGCAGAGACAATGAGCAGTACTTC,CASSPGGRDNEQYF
few,15,TRBJ2-7,TRBD1,TRBV27,TGTGCCAGCAGGAAAGGACAGGGAAGGACCTACGAGCAGTACTTC,CASRKGQGRTYEQYF
-,15,TRBJ1-2,-,TRBV4-1,TGCGCCAGCAGCCCCCAAGGGGGGCTGGGCTATGGCTACACCTTC,CASSPQGGLGYGYTF
-,12,TRBJ2-5,-,TRBV11-2,TGTGCCAGCAGTCGACTAGTAGAGACCCAGTACTTC,CASSRLVETQYF
-,13,TRBJ2-7,-,TRBV6-5,TGTGCCAGCAGTTATAGGCCAGCCTACGAGCAGTACTTC,CASSYRPAYEQYF
many,14,TRBJ1-2,-,TRBV5-1,TGTGCCAGCAGTCTAGGGGGACCTAACTATGGCTACACCTTC,CASSLGGPNYGYTF
-,18,TRBJ2-1,-,TRBV11-2,TGTGCCAGCAGCTTAGCGGGGCGCCAACAGAGCTCCTACAATGAGCAGTTCTTC,CASSLAGRQQSSYNEQFF
-,14,TRBJ1-2,TRBD1,TRBV27,TGTGTCAGCAGAAGGACAGGTTTACTCTATGGCTACACCTTC,CVSRRTGLLYGYTF
-,13,TRBJ2-2,-,TRBV14,TGTGCCAGCAGCCTTGCGAGGACCGGGGAGCTGTTTTTT,CASSLARTGELFF
-,16,TRBJ2-6,-,TRBV28,TGTGCCAGCAGCCCTCAGGGTTTGGGTGGGGCCAACGTCCTGACTTTC,CASSPQGLGGANVLTF
-,13,TRBJ1-4,-,TRBV29-1,TGCAGCTTCGAGGACAGTGTAAATGAAAAACTGTTTTTT,CSFEDSVNEKLFF
few,13,TRBJ2-5,-,TRBV27,TGTGCCAGCAGTTTTCGGAGGTCCGAGACCCAGTACTTC,CASSFRRSETQYF
-,15,TRBJ2-4,TRBD1,TRBV5-1,TGCGCCAGCAGCTTTTTGCCTCAGGGGGAAAACATTCAGTACTTC,CASSFLPQGENIQYF
few,15,TRBJ1-5,-,TRBV4-1,TGCGCCAGCAGCCAAGTCTCGCTTAGCAATCAGCCCCAGCATTTT,CASSQVSLSNQPQHF
-,15,TRBJ2-1,TRBD1,TRBV29-1,TGCAGCGTTGAAGATATGCGACAGGGGGGCAATGAGCAGTTCTTC,CSVEDMRQGGNEQFF
-,16,TRBJ2-1,-,TRBV13,TGTGCCAGCAGCCTACCGCAGGGGAGTTCCTACAATGAGCAGTTCTTC,CASSLPQGSSYNEQFF
-,15,TRBJ2-7,TRBD1,TRBV7-2,TGTGCCAGCAGCTTACTGCGGACAGGTGCCTACGAGCAGTACTTC,CASSLLRTGAYEQYF
-,15,TRBJ2-4,-,TRBV18,TGTGCCAGCTCACCACTGGACAGCCACAAAAACATTCAGTACTTC,CASSPLDSHKNIQYF
-,17,TRBJ1-1,-,TRBV6-1,TGTGCCAGCTACCCAGGCCAGACGATGGGCATCCAGGGGGAAGCTTTCTTT,CASYPGQTMGIQGEAFF
many,14,TRBJ1-2,-,TRBV10-3,TGTGCCATCAGTGAGCCGGGACAAAGGGATGGCTACACCTTC,CAISEPGQRDGYTF
few,16,TRBJ2-3,-,TRBV20-1,TGCAGTGCGGTGACTCCCGGGACACCTAGCACAGATACGCAGTATTTT,CSAVTPGTPSTDTQYF
-,14,TRBJ2-7,-,TRBV6-5,TGTGCCAGCAGTTCTGGACTGACCTTCTACGAGCAGTACTTC,CASSSGLTFYEQYF
-,15,TRBJ2-6,-,TRBV6-2/TRBV6-3,TGTGCCAGCAAAAGATCTTCCTCTGGGGCCAACGTCCTGACTTTC,CASKRSSSGANVLTF
few,16,TRBJ2-1,TRBD1,TRBV6-5,TGTGCCAGCAGTTACACCAGGGGGCCGCGGGGAAATGAGCAGTTCTTC,CASSYTRGPRGNEQFF
-,16,TRBJ2-7,TRBD2,TRBV5-1,TGCGCCAGCAGCCCCACGGGAGCTAGCGGGAGGTACGAGCAGTACTTC,CASSPTGASGRYEQYF
few,13,TRBJ1-1,-,TRBV29-1,TGCAGCGGGGACGGGGGATTTGACACTGAAGCTTTCTTT,CSGDGGFDTEAFF
-,12,TRBJ2-5,-,TRBV6-6,TGTGCCAGCAGTTATAGGGCTGAGACCCAGTACTTC,CASSYRAETQYF
-,14,TRBJ1-5,-,TRBV28,TGTGCCAGCACCCTGCTAGGGAACAATCAGCTCCAGCATTTT,CASTLLGNNQLQHF
once,13,TRBJ2-3,-,TRBV6-1,TGTGCCGGCAGTGAAATTCGGAGGGAAACGCAGTATTTT,CAGSEIRRETQYF
few,13,TRBJ1-2,-,TRBV2,TGTGCCAGCAGTGCACAGGTCGGCTATGGCTACACCTTC,CASSAQVGYGYTF
-,15,TRBJ1-3,-,TRBV7-3,TGTGCCAGCAGCTCACAGGGAGGCTCTGGAAACACCATATATTTT,CASSSQGGSGNTIYF
few,14,TRBJ1-2,-,TRBV20-1,TGCAGTGCTAGGAATACAGGGATGGACTATGGCTACACCTTC,CSARNTGMDYGYTF
few,11,TRBJ2-5,TRBD2,TRBV20-1,TGCAGTGCTAGTGGGCCGCGGGAGCAGTACTTC,CSASGPREQYF
-,17,TRBJ1-4,TRBD1,TRBV9,TGTGCCAGCAGCGCCGGACAGGGGATGGTTGAGAATGAAAAACTGTTTTTT,CASSAGQGMVENEKLFF
few,13,TRBJ2-7,-,TRBV6-5,TGTGCCAGCAAAGACTTTAGTTTCAAAGAGCAGTACTTC,CASKDFSFKEQYF
-,13,TRBJ2-5,-,TRBV20-1,TGCAGTGCTATCTCGGTGGGAGAAGAGACCCAGTACTTC,CSAISVGEETQYF
-,15,TRBJ1-1,-,TRBV12-3/TRBV12-4,TGTGCCAGCAGTTTGTCCAGGGGTATGAACACTGAAGCTTTCTTT,CASSLSRGMNTEAFF